The entry below gives a single T cell receptor (beta chain) sequence along with its context. Germline trimming cut 2 bases from V and 0 bases from J; bases unmatched to any gene: 4. CDR3 length equals 17 residues. Germline V gene lookup returns CDR1 SGHVS and CDR2 FQNEAQ. In the authors' methods: Amplification of reference gene primers was used by the study to estimate nucleated cell counts. Sequencing used immunoSEQ multiplex PCR; TCRdb keeps in-frame clones, though not all of them. V and J calls plus clone size are reproduced from that table; the DNA served to infer D and trimming. The sample lists fewer than 200,000 clones; just under 90% were seen once. These data belong to a study of blood T cell repertoires in COVID-19. Across the study: The United States, Italy and Spain provided the acute and convalescent COVID-19 samples. PBMCs, B-cell-depleted T cells, or T cells were the source of the cDNA or gDNA that made up the material.

Sequenced sample: peripheral blood. The genes are TRBV7-8 and TRBJ1-1; 12 bases align to TRBD1. This TCR was recovered from a young woman who had recovered from COVID-19. The CDR3 protein is CASSLRDRGPMNTEAFF. DNA of the CDR3: TGTGCCAGCAGCTTAAGGGACAGGGGGCCTATGAACACTGAAGCTTTCTTT.